A selection of T cell receptor beta chains follows, all from one sample in a study of T cell responses to AZD1222 COVID-19 vaccine. The assay was immunoSEQ multiplex PCR, and TCRdb's table has in-frame clones only and misses some. The sample includes 150,000 to 200,000 clones, over 80% of them seen just once. Sequences were derived from peripheral blood, sampled 28 days after the second dose of the MenACWY control vaccine. The receptors derive from an adult who received the MenACWY meningococcal vaccine as a control. Each CDR3 is given with its conserved first and last residue. A D gene is named only where the DNA matches it firmly. Rows give clone size only sometimes, using once, few, many, or a class for an expanded clone.

TRBJ1-5 | NA | TRBV30 | NA | TGTGCCTGGAGCCGGGACACAAATCAGCCCCAGCATTTT | CAWSRDTNQPQHF
TRBJ1-3 | NA | TRBV5-1 | once | TGCGCCAGCAGCTCCCTGGGGGACCCCAATAGAAACACCATATATTTT | CASSSLGDPNRNTIYF
TRBJ1-4 | NA | TRBV28 | NA | TGTGCCAGCAGTTGGCCCACCTCAGGGACGGCGGATTTT | CASSWPTSGTADF
TRBJ2-5 | TRBD1 | TRBV5-6 | NA | TGTGCCAGCAGCTTGGGACAGGGGGTTCCAATAAGCGGGGAGACCCAGTACTTC | CASSLGQGVPISGETQYF
TRBJ2-7 | TRBD1 | TRBV5-4 | NA | TGTGCCAGCAGCCTTGAGGGACAGGGGGCCTCCGAGCAGTACTTC | CASSLEGQGASEQYF
TRBJ2-5 | NA | TRBV6-5 | NA | TGTGCCAGCAGTTACTCGTACGGCCAGCAAGAGACCCAGTACTTC | CASSYSYGQQETQYF
TRBJ2-1 | TRBD1 | TRBV5-6 | NA | TGTGCCAGCAGCGTGGACAGGTTGTCCTACAATGAGCAGTTCTTC | CASSVDRLSYNEQFF
TRBJ2-7 | NA | TRBV4-1 | NA | TGCGCCAGCAGCCAAGGCCGTAAGCAGTACTTC | CASSQGRKQYF
TRBJ1-2 | NA | TRBV5-1 | NA | TGCGCCAGCAGCCACGACAGAATCGCTTATGGCTACACCTTC | CASSHDRIAYGYTF
TRBJ2-3 | TRBD2 | TRBV11-2 | NA | TGTGCCAGCAGCTTAGGCGGGGGGGCAGATACGCAGTATTTT | CASSLGGGADTQYF
TRBJ1-5 | TRBD1 | TRBV2 | few | TGTGCCAGCAGTGGAGGTACAGGGGGAAATCAGCCCCAGCATTTT | CASSGGTGGNQPQHF
TRBJ2-2 | NA | TRBV12-1 | NA | TGTGCCAGCAGCTTTGGAGCTGACTTCCAAAGTGCCGGGGAGCTGTTTTTT | CASSFGADFQSAGELFF
TRBJ2-3 | TRBD1 | TRBV3-1/TRBV3-2 | NA | TGTGCCAGCAGCCAAGGGGTCGTGAGGACAGGGAAGACAGATACGCAGTATTTT | CASSQGVVRTGKTDTQYF
TRBJ1-6 | NA | TRBV6-5 | NA | TGTGCCAGCAGTTACGACAGTAATTCACCCCTCCACTTT | CASSYDSNSPLHF
TRBJ2-7 | TRBD1 | TRBV19 | NA | TGTGCCAGTAGAAGGACAGGGGGGCAATCCTACGAGCAGTACTTC | CASRRTGGQSYEQYF